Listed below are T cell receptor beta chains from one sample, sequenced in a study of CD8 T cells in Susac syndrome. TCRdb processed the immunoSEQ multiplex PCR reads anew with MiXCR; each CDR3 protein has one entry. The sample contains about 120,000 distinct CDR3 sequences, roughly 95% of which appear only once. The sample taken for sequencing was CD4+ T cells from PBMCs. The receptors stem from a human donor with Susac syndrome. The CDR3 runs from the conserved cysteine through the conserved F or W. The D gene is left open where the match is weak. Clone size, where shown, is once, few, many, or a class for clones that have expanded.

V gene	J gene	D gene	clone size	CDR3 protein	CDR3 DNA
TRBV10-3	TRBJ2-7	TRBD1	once	CAIRGTGETYEQYF	TGTGCCATCAGAGGGACAGGGGAGACCTACGAGCAGTACTTC
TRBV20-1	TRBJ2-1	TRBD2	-	CSARDPQNSGSAGEQFF	TGCAGTGCTAGAGATCCCCAAAATAGCGGGAGCGCCGGTGAGCAGTTCTTC
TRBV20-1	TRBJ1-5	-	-	CSASPGPGKPQHF	TGCAGTGCCTCACCAGGACCCGGGAAGCCCCAGCATTTT
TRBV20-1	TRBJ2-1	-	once	CSARPSNEQFF	TGCAGTGCTAGACCCTCCAATGAGCAGTTCTTC
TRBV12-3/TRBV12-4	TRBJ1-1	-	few	CASSLGVTEAFF	TGTGCCAGCAGTTTAGGGGTTACTGAAGCTTTCTTT
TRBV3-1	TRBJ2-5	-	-	CASSQAGTYQETQYF	TGTGCCAGCAGCCAAGCCGGGACTTACCAAGAGACCCAGTACTTC
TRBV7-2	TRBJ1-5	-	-	CASSPDGLLPQHF	TGTGCCAGCAGCCCGGACGGGCTTTTGCCCCAGCATTTT
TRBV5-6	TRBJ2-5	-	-	CASSNRVETQYF	TGTGCCAGCAGCAACAGGGTGGAGACCCAGTACTTC
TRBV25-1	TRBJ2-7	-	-	CASSSWSEDEQYF	TGTGCCAGCAGTTCCTGGTCTGAAGACGAGCAGTACTTC
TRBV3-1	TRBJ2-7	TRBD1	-	CASSRLRTGGHEQYF	TGTGCCAGCAGCCGTCTTAGGACAGGGGGCCACGAGCAGTACTTC
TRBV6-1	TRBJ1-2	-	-	CASSYDSLGGYTF	TGTGCCAGCAGCTACGACAGTCTCGGCGGCTACACCTTC